This record covers a single TCR beta chain. Antigen unknown. The TCR beta cDNA libraries carried unique molecular identifiers. TCRdb ran MiXCR on the PCR reads and lists one entry per CDR3 protein. The sample yields about 560,000 distinct CDR3 sequences, roughly two fifths seen once. The sample originates from a study of post-analysis software for immune sequencing data. Overall study findings and caveats: Among 5 or 6 TRBV segments more frequent in patients than controls were TRBV5-6, TRBV5-1 and TRBV20-1.

Germline-derived CDR1 and CDR2 are MGHRA and YSYEKL. Trimming cost V 4 bases and J 2 bases, with 18 bases left between them. There are 16 residues in the CDR3. The chain combines TRBV4-1 with TRBJ2-7; D is tentatively TRBD1 or TRBD2 (5 bases each). This TCR came from a girl under 18 with multiple sclerosis. The specimen sequenced was blood. CDR3 amino acids: CASSRTTGTYTYEQYF. The CDR3 DNA sequence: TGCGCCAGCAGCCGAACTACCGGGACGTACACCTACGAGCAGTACTTC.